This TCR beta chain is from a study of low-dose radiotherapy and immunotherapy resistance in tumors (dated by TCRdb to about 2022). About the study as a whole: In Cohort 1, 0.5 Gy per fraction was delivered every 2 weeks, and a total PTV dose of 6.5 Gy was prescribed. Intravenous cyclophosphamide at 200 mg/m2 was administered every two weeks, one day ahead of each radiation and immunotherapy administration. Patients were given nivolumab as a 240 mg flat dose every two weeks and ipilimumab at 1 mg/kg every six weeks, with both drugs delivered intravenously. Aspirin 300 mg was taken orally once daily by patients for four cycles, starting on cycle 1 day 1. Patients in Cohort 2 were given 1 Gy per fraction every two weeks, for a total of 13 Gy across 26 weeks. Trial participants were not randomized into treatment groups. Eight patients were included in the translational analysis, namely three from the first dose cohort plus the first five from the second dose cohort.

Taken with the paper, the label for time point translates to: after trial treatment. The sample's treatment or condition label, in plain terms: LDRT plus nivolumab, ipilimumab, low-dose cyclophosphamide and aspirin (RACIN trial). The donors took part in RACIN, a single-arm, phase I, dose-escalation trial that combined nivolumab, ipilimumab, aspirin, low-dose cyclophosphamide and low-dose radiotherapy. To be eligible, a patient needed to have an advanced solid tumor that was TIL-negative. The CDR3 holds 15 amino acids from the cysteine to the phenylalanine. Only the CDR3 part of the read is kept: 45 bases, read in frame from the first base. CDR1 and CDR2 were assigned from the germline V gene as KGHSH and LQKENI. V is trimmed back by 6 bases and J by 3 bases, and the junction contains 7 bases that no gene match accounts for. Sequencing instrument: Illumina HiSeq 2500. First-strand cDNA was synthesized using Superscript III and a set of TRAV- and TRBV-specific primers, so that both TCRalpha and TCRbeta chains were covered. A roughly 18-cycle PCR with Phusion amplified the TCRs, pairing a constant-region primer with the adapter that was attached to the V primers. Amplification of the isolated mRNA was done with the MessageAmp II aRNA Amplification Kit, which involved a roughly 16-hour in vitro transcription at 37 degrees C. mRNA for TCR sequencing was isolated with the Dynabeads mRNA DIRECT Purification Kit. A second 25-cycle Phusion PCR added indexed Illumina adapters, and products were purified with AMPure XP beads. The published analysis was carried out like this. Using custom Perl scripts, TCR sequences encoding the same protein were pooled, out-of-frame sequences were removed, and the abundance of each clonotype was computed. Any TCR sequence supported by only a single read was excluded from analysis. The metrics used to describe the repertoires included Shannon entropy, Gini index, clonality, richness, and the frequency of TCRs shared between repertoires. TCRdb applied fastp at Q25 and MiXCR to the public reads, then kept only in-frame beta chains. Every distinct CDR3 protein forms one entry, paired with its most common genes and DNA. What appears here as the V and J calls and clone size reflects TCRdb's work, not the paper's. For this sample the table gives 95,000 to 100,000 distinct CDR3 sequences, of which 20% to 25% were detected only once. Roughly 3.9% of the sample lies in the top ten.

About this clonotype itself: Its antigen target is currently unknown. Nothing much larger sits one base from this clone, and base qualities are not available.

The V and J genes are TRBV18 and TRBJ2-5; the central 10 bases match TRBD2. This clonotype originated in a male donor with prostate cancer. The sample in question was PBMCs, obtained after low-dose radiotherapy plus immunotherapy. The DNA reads TGTGCCAGCTCCCGAATTCTAGCGGGGGAAGAGACCCAGTACTTC. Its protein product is CASSRILAGEETQYF. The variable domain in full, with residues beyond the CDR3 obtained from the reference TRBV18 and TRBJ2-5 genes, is NAGVMQNPRHLVRRRGQEARLRCSPMKGHSHVYWYRQLPEEGLKFMVYLQKENIIDESGMPKERFSAEFPKEGPSILRIQQVVRGDSAAYFCASSRILAGEETQYFGPGTRLLVL.